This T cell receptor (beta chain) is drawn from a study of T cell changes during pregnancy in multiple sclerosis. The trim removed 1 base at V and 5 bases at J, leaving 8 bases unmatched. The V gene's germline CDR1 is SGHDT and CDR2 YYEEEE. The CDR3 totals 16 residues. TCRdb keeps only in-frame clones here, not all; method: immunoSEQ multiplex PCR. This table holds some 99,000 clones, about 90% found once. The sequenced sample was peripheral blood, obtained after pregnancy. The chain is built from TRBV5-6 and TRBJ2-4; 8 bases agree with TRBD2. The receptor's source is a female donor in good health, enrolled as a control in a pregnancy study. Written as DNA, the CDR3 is TGTGCCAGCAGCTTGTACCGAGGGACTAGGGAAAACATTCAGTACTTC. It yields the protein CASSLYRGTRENIQYF.